Listed below are T cell receptor beta chains from one sample, sequenced in a study of early T cells in non-severe SARS-CoV-2 infection. TCRdb independently ran MiXCR on the 5' RACE reads; one entry per CDR3 protein. The sample lists over 50,000 distinct CDR3 sequences; approximately 9.3% were seen once. Sequencing was carried out using whole blood. These receptors were taken from an adult who was a healthcare worker with PCR-confirmed SARS-CoV-2 infection or an uninfected control (not recorded which). Both conserved end residues are part of each CDR3. The order of the fields is CDR3 protein, CDR3 DNA, V gene, D gene, J gene, clone size. The D gene is left open where the match is weak. Rows may omit the clone size; those that give it use once, few, many or a size class.

CDR3 protein: CAGGLYSNQPQHF
CDR3 DNA: TGTGCCGGAGGACTGTATAGCAATCAGCCCCAGCATTTT
V gene: TRBV2
D gene: NA
J gene: TRBJ1-5
clone size: many

CDR3 protein: CASLRGQNTGELFF
CDR3 DNA: TGTGCCAGCTTGCGCGGACAGAACACCGGGGAGCTGTTTTTT
V gene: TRBV6-1
D gene: NA
J gene: TRBJ2-2
clone size: NA

CDR3 protein: CASRKRPDTDTQYF
CDR3 DNA: TGCGCCAGCAGAAAACGTCCTGACACAGATACGCAGTATTTT
V gene: TRBV5-1
D gene: NA
J gene: TRBJ2-3
clone size: NA

CDR3 protein: CASSRAGSNTGELFF
CDR3 DNA: TGTGCCAGCTCACGAGCAGGGTCGAACACCGGGGAGCTGTTTTTT
V gene: TRBV18
D gene: NA
J gene: TRBJ2-2
clone size: many

CDR3 protein: CASNGQGEGYEQFF
CDR3 DNA: TGTGCCAGCAACGGACAGGGAGAAGGGTATGAGCAGTTCTTC
V gene: TRBV2
D gene: TRBD1
J gene: TRBJ2-1
clone size: few

CDR3 protein: CSTKDRGDTDTQYF
CDR3 DNA: TGCAGCACAAAGGACAGGGGCGACACAGATACGCAGTATTTT
V gene: TRBV29-1
D gene: TRBD1
J gene: TRBJ2-3
clone size: NA

CDR3 protein: CASRPGGSQETQYF
CDR3 DNA: TGTGCCAGCAGACCCGGCGGGTCTCAAGAGACCCAGTACTTC
V gene: TRBV12-3/TRBV12-4
D gene: NA
J gene: TRBJ2-5
clone size: many

CDR3 protein: CSVTPSGNTDTQYF
CDR3 DNA: TGCAGCGTCACCCCTAGCGGGAACACAGATACGCAGTATTTT
V gene: TRBV29-1
D gene: TRBD2
J gene: TRBJ2-3
clone size: many

CDR3 protein: CASRSPGQGTTEAFF
CDR3 DNA: TGCGCCAGCAGGTCGCCGGGACAGGGAACCACTGAAGCTTTCTTT
V gene: TRBV5-1
D gene: TRBD1
J gene: TRBJ1-1
clone size: NA

CDR3 protein: CAISDVAGSNSGNTIYF
CDR3 DNA: TGTGCCATCAGTGATGTCGCAGGGTCAAACTCTGGAAACACCATATATTTT
V gene: TRBV10-3
D gene: NA
J gene: TRBJ1-3
clone size: NA

CDR3 protein: CSVEGRSVPDTQYF
CDR3 DNA: TGCAGCGTTGAGGGCAGATCAGTTCCAGATACGCAGTATTTT
V gene: TRBV29-1
D gene: NA
J gene: TRBJ2-3
clone size: NA

CDR3 protein: CASSPGPGTSSGANVLTF
CDR3 DNA: TGTGCCAGCAGCCCCGGACCGGGAACGAGCTCTGGGGCCAACGTCCTGACTTTC
V gene: TRBV7-6
D gene: NA
J gene: TRBJ2-6
clone size: NA

CDR3 protein: CSVEGQGLSQFF
CDR3 DNA: TGCAGCGTTGAAGGCCAGGGTCTGTCCCAGTTCTTC
V gene: TRBV29-1
D gene: NA
J gene: TRBJ2-1
clone size: NA

CDR3 protein: CASRSGGGRQETQYF
CDR3 DNA: TGTGCCAGCAGAAGCGGGGGAGGAAGGCAAGAGACCCAGTACTTC
V gene: TRBV12-3/TRBV12-4
D gene: TRBD2
J gene: TRBJ2-5
clone size: few

CDR3 protein: CASSSRTSSNEQFF
CDR3 DNA: TGTGCCAGCAGCTCTCGGACTTCCTCCAATGAGCAGTTCTTC
V gene: TRBV7-2
D gene: NA
J gene: TRBJ2-1
clone size: few

CDR3 protein: CASSEFGSYSNQPQHF
CDR3 DNA: TGCGCCAGCAGTGAGTTTGGGTCGTATAGCAATCAGCCCCAGCATTTT
V gene: TRBV10-1
D gene: NA
J gene: TRBJ1-5
clone size: few